The rows below give T cell receptor beta chains drawn from one sample of a study of blood T cell repertoires in COVID-19. The table came from immunoSEQ multiplex PCR; TCRdb's copy has only in-frame clones and leaves some out. The repertoire includes approximately 300,000 clones, roughly 85% of them detected once, and approximately 1.9% sits in the top ten. The source material was PBMCs or T cells enriched from blood (not recorded which). These receptor sequences come from a woman aged 25 to 39 who had been exposed to COVID-19. CDR3s include the opening cysteine and the closing phenylalanine or tryptophan. Each record gives: J gene, clone size, D gene, V gene, CDR3 DNA, CDR3 protein. The D gene is left open where the match is weak. Not all rows give a size; the values are once, few, many and, for expanded clones, a class.

J gene: TRBJ1-5
clone size: NA
D gene: NA
V gene: TRBV2
CDR3 DNA: TGTGCCAGCAGTGTTCGGGGAAACAAAAATCAGCCCCAGCATTTT
CDR3 protein: CASSVRGNKNQPQHF

J gene: TRBJ1-6
clone size: NA
D gene: NA
V gene: TRBV27
CDR3 DNA: TGTGCCAGCAGTTTAGATCAGGGGTTCCCCCCTTCACCCCTCCACTTT
CDR3 protein: CASSLDQGFPPSPLHF

J gene: TRBJ2-1
clone size: NA
D gene: TRBD1
V gene: TRBV5-4
CDR3 DNA: TGTGCCAGCAGCGACAGGGTTACACATGAGCAGTTCTTC
CDR3 protein: CASSDRVTHEQFF

J gene: TRBJ1-1
clone size: NA
D gene: NA
V gene: TRBV13
CDR3 DNA: TGTGCCAGCAGCGATCGGGTCTCGGGACTAGCTTTCTTT
CDR3 protein: CASSDRVSGLAFF

J gene: TRBJ2-7
clone size: NA
D gene: NA
V gene: TRBV30
CDR3 DNA: TGTGCCTGGATGACAGTGTACGAGCAGTACTTC
CDR3 protein: CAWMTVYEQYF

J gene: TRBJ2-2
clone size: NA
D gene: TRBD2
V gene: TRBV28
CDR3 DNA: TGTGCCAGCAGTCCACCGGGACTACCGACTCCGAACACCGGGGAGCTGTTTTTT
CDR3 protein: CASSPPGLPTPNTGELFF

J gene: TRBJ1-1
clone size: NA
D gene: TRBD1
V gene: TRBV5-8
CDR3 DNA: TGTGCCAGCAGTTCAAGGGACAGAGGGCCAAGTGGTGAAGCTTTCTTT
CDR3 protein: CASSSRDRGPSGEAFF

J gene: TRBJ1-1
clone size: NA
D gene: NA
V gene: TRBV7-3
CDR3 DNA: TGTGCCAGCAGCTCCCGGGTGGCGGTACGGGGGGTCGACACTGAAGCTTTCTTT
CDR3 protein: CASSSRVAVRGVDTEAFF

J gene: TRBJ2-5
clone size: once
D gene: TRBD1
V gene: TRBV7-9
CDR3 DNA: TGTGCCAGCAGCCCTACAGGGGGCCATCAAGAGACCCAGTACTTC
CDR3 protein: CASSPTGGHQETQYF

J gene: TRBJ1-4
clone size: once
D gene: NA
V gene: TRBV7-9
CDR3 DNA: TGTGCCAGCACCCCCGTGGACAGTTATAATGAAAAACTGTTTTTT
CDR3 protein: CASTPVDSYNEKLFF

J gene: TRBJ1-6
clone size: NA
D gene: NA
V gene: TRBV28
CDR3 DNA: TGTGCCAGCAGCCCACACGGATCGGGTGGTGCACCCCTCCACTTT
CDR3 protein: CASSPHGSGGAPLHF

J gene: TRBJ1-1
clone size: few
D gene: NA
V gene: TRBV5-6
CDR3 DNA: TGTGCCAGCAGGACCACAGAGAACACTGAAGCTTTCTTT
CDR3 protein: CASRTTENTEAFF

J gene: TRBJ2-7
clone size: NA
D gene: NA
V gene: TRBV7-9
CDR3 DNA: TGTGCCAGCAGCTTAGATGCGGCCAGGGGCGTCTACGAGCAGTACTTC
CDR3 protein: CASSLDAARGVYEQYF

J gene: TRBJ2-1
clone size: NA
D gene: NA
V gene: TRBV11-3
CDR3 DNA: TGTGCCAGCAGCTTACGTACGGGGGTCAATGAGCAGTTCTTC
CDR3 protein: CASSLRTGVNEQFF

J gene: TRBJ2-1
clone size: NA
D gene: TRBD2
V gene: TRBV5-1
CDR3 DNA: TGCGCCAGCAGCTTGGGACTAGCGGCATACAATGAGCAGTTCTTC
CDR3 protein: CASSLGLAAYNEQFF

J gene: TRBJ2-7
clone size: NA
D gene: NA
V gene: TRBV3-1/TRBV3-2
CDR3 DNA: TGTGCCAGCAGTCGTTCCTACGAGCAGTACTTC
CDR3 protein: CASSRSYEQYF

J gene: TRBJ2-1
clone size: NA
D gene: NA
V gene: TRBV5-1
CDR3 DNA: TGCGCCAGCAGCTCTATGAACAGTAACAATGAGCAGTTCTTC
CDR3 protein: CASSSMNSNNEQFF

J gene: TRBJ1-1
clone size: NA
D gene: TRBD1
V gene: TRBV4-2
CDR3 DNA: TGTGCCAGCAGCTCAGGACAGGCTTTCACTGAAGCTTTCTTT
CDR3 protein: CASSSGQAFTEAFF

J gene: TRBJ2-6
clone size: NA
D gene: TRBD1
V gene: TRBV19
CDR3 DNA: TGTGCCAGTAGCATCGTCAGGGGGTCTGGGGCCAACGTCCTGACTTTC
CDR3 protein: CASSIVRGSGANVLTF

J gene: TRBJ1-1
clone size: NA
D gene: TRBD1
V gene: TRBV6-6
CDR3 DNA: TGTGCCAGCAGTCAGGGAGGGGCAGGGGGCGCGAACACTGAAGCTTTCTTT
CDR3 protein: CASSQGGAGGANTEAFF

J gene: TRBJ2-7
clone size: NA
D gene: TRBD1
V gene: TRBV15
CDR3 DNA: TGTGCCACCAGCCGGACCGGGACAGGGGTAGCTGAGCAGTACTTC
CDR3 protein: CATSRTGTGVAEQYF

J gene: TRBJ2-1
clone size: NA
D gene: NA
V gene: TRBV10-3
CDR3 DNA: TGTGCCATCAGTGAGTCTCTCGGCGGGGAGCAGTTCTTC
CDR3 protein: CAISESLGGEQFF

J gene: TRBJ1-3
clone size: few
D gene: TRBD1
V gene: TRBV28
CDR3 DNA: TGTGCCAGCAGATCCGGGACAGGGGGCTTTGGAAACACCATATATTTT
CDR3 protein: CASRSGTGGFGNTIYF

J gene: TRBJ1-4
clone size: NA
D gene: NA
V gene: TRBV4-3
CDR3 DNA: TGCGCCAGCAGCCAAGATATCCAGGCCACTGAAAAACTGTTTTTT
CDR3 protein: CASSQDIQATEKLFF

J gene: TRBJ2-7
clone size: many
D gene: NA
V gene: TRBV6-5
CDR3 DNA: TGTGCCAGCGGCTTCCGTAGCTCTAGCTCCTACGAGCAGTACTTC
CDR3 protein: CASGFRSSSSYEQYF

J gene: TRBJ2-5
clone size: few
D gene: NA
V gene: TRBV7-6
CDR3 DNA: TGTGCCAGCAGCTTAGAGTCCAGCGGCCAAGAGACCCAGTACTTC
CDR3 protein: CASSLESSGQETQYF

J gene: TRBJ2-1
clone size: once
D gene: NA
V gene: TRBV2
CDR3 DNA: TGTGCCAGCGGTTGGGGAGGGGGGAACAATGAGCAGTTCTTC
CDR3 protein: CASGWGGGNNEQFF

J gene: TRBJ1-2
clone size: NA
D gene: NA
V gene: TRBV5-4
CDR3 DNA: TGTGCCAGCAGCTTGGCAGGGGCGAAAGATTACACCTTC
CDR3 protein: CASSLAGAKDYTF

J gene: TRBJ1-2
clone size: NA
D gene: NA
V gene: TRBV19
CDR3 DNA: TGTGCCAGTAGTTCCCAAGGGGCGCGTGGCTATGGCTACACCTTC
CDR3 protein: CASSSQGARGYGYTF

J gene: TRBJ2-1
clone size: few
D gene: NA
V gene: TRBV21-1
CDR3 DNA: TGTGCCAGCTATAAGCGGGAGAACTCCTACAATGAGCAGTTCTTC
CDR3 protein: CASYKRENSYNEQFF

J gene: TRBJ1-5
clone size: NA
D gene: NA
V gene: TRBV28
CDR3 DNA: TGTGCCAGCAGTTTAAGGGGAAGTCAGCCCCAGCATTTT
CDR3 protein: CASSLRGSQPQHF

J gene: TRBJ2-7
clone size: once
D gene: TRBD2
V gene: TRBV9
CDR3 DNA: TGTGCCAGCAGCGAGTATCTAGCGGGGGGCGAGCAGTACTTC
CDR3 protein: CASSEYLAGGEQYF

J gene: TRBJ2-7
clone size: NA
D gene: TRBD1
V gene: TRBV7-2
CDR3 DNA: TGTGCCAGCAGCTTAATAGGGGGCGCGAGGGAGCAGTACTTC
CDR3 protein: CASSLIGGAREQYF

J gene: TRBJ1-5
clone size: NA
D gene: NA
V gene: TRBV19
CDR3 DNA: TGTGCCAGTAGTCCCCCGGGACACCAACAGTGGCCCCAGCATTTT
CDR3 protein: CASSPPGHQQWPQHF

J gene: TRBJ2-1
clone size: NA
D gene: NA
V gene: TRBV9
CDR3 DNA: TGTGCCAGCAGCGCAGTCTGGAATGAGCAGTTCTTC
CDR3 protein: CASSAVWNEQFF

J gene: TRBJ2-1
clone size: NA
D gene: TRBD2
V gene: TRBV27
CDR3 DNA: TGTGCCAGCAGTTCAGGTGGCGGGGGCTCCTACAATGAGCAGTTCTTC
CDR3 protein: CASSSGGGGSYNEQFF

J gene: TRBJ1-6
clone size: NA
D gene: TRBD1
V gene: TRBV9
CDR3 DNA: TGTGCCAGCAGCTCGACAGGGGGCGGTAATTCACCCCTCCACTTT
CDR3 protein: CASSSTGGGNSPLHF

J gene: TRBJ2-7
clone size: NA
D gene: NA
V gene: TRBV19
CDR3 DNA: TGTGCCAGTAGCTTAGGTCGGCAGAACCCGCGGACCTACGAGCAGTACTTC
CDR3 protein: CASSLGRQNPRTYEQYF

J gene: TRBJ1-2
clone size: NA
D gene: NA
V gene: TRBV28
CDR3 DNA: TGTGCCAGCAGCTTCCAGTCAATGGGGCGGCAGGCGTACTATGGCTACACCTTC
CDR3 protein: CASSFQSMGRQAYYGYTF

J gene: TRBJ2-3
clone size: NA
D gene: NA
V gene: TRBV3-1/TRBV3-2
CDR3 DNA: TGTGCCAGCAGCCACATTGGGGCGGGCGGGGGCCAACGCCGTGGTACGCAGTATTTT
CDR3 protein: CASSHIGAGGGQRRGTQYF

J gene: TRBJ2-7
clone size: NA
D gene: NA
V gene: TRBV7-2
CDR3 DNA: TGTGCCAGCAGCTCTCAGGGCTACGAGCAGTACTTC
CDR3 protein: CASSSQGYEQYF

J gene: TRBJ2-1
clone size: NA
D gene: NA
V gene: TRBV4-1
CDR3 DNA: TGCGCCAGCAGCCAAGGCCCCGTATTAAACGGGTGGAATGAGCAGTTCTTC
CDR3 protein: CASSQGPVLNGWNEQFF

J gene: TRBJ1-4
clone size: NA
D gene: NA
V gene: TRBV28
CDR3 DNA: TGTGCCAGCAGTTATCCACTAAATGAAAAACTGTTTTTT
CDR3 protein: CASSYPLNEKLFF